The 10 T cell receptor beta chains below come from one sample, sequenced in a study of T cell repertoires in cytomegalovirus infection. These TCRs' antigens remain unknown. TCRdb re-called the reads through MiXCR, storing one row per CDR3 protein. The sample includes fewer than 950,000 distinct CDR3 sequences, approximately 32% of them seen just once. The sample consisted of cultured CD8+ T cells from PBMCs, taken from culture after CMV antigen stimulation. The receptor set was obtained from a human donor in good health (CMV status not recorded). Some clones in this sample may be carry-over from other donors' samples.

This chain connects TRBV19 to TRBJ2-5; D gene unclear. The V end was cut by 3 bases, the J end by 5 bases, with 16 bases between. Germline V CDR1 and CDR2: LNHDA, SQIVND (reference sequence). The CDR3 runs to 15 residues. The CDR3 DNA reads TGTGCCAGTAGTATCGACCCGGGCCAATGGGAGACCCAGTACTTC. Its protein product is CASSIDPGQWETQYF.

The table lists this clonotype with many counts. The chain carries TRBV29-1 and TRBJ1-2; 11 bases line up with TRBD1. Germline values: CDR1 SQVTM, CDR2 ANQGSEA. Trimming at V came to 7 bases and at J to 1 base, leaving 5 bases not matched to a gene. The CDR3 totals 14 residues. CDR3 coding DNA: TGCAGCGACCGGACAGGGGGCGATAACTATGGCTACACCTTC. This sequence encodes CSDRTGGDNYGYTF.

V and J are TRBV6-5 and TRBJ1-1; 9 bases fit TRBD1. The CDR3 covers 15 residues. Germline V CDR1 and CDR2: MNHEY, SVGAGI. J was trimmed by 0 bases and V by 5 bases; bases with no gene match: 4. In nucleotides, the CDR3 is TGTGCCAGCAGTAACGGACAGGGGATGAACACTGAAGCTTTCTTT. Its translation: CASSNGQGMNTEAFF.

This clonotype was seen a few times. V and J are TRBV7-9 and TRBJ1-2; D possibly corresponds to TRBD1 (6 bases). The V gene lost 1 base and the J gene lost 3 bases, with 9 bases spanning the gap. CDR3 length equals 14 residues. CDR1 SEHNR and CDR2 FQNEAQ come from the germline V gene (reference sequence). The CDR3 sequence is CASSLGTGYYGYTF. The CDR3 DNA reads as TGTGCCAGCAGCTTAGGAACAGGGTACTATGGCTACACCTTC.

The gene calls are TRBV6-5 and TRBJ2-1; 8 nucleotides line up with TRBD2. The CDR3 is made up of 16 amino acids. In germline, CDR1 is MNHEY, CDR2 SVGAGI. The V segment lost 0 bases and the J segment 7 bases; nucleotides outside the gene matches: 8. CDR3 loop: CASSYSPGGSENEQFF. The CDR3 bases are TGTGCCAGCAGTTACTCCCCGGGAGGGTCGGAAAATGAGCAGTTCTTC.

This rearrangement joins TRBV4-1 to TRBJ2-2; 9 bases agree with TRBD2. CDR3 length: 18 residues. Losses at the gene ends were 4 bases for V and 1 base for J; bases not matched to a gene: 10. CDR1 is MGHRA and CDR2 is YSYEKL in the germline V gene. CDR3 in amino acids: CASSRHLAGNMNTGELFF. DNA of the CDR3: TGCGCCAGCAGCCGCCACCTAGCGGGGAATATGAACACCGGGGAGCTGTTTTTT.

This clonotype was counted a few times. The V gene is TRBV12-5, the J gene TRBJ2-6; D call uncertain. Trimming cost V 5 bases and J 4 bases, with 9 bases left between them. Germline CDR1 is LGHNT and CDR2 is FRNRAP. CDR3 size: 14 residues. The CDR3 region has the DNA TGTGCTAGTGGTCCACTTGGAGGGGCCAACGTCCTGACTTTC. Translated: CASGPLGGANVLTF.

CDR3 in DNA: TGTGCCAGCAGCGTAGGCAGGGGGAGTGCGGGCACTGAAGCTTTCTTT. Its protein is CASSVGRGSAGTEAFF. The rearrangement joins TRBV7-6 to TRBJ1-1, with 7 bases identical to TRBD1. The V gene's germline CDR1 is SGHVS and CDR2 FNYEAQ. Trimming removed 5 bases from V and 4 bases from J; junction bases left unmatched: 13. The CDR3 runs 16 residues. The full variable domain, rest sourced from reference TRBV7-6 and TRBJ1-1, is GAGVSQSPRYKVTKRGQDVALRCDPISGHVSLYWYRQALGQGPEFLTYFNYEAQQDKSGLPNDRFSAERPEGSISTLTIQRTEQRDSAMYRCASSVGRGSAGTEAFFGQGTRLTVV.

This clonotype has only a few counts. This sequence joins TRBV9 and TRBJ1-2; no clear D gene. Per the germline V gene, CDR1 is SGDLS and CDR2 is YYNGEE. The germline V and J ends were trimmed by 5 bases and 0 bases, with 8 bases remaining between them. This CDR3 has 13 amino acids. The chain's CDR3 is CASRENSNYGYTF. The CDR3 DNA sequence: TGTGCCAGCAGGGAGAATTCTAACTATGGCTACACCTTC.

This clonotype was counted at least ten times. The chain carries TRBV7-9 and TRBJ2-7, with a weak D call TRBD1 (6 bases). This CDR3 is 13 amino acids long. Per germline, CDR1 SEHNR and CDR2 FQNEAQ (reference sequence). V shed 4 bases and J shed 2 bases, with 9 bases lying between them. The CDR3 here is CASSSQGAYEQYV. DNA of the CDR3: TGTGCCAGCAGCTCACAGGGAGCCTACGAGCAGTACGTC.